What follows describes a single TCR beta chain. Its target is unknown. As to treatment: roughly 19 received Ad26.COV2.S at low or high dose, single or two shots; 5 received placebo; per-sample allocation not given. All samples were drawn on day 63, counting from the first vaccine or placebo injection. Clones were sequenced by immunoSEQ multiplex PCR, and TCRdb holds only the in-frame ones, with some missing. The data hold roughly 300,000 clones, with less than 90% observed a single time. After removal of 5 bases from V and 4 bases from J, the junction contained 8 bases not matched to a gene. The length of the CDR3 is 14 residues. Germline lookup yields CDR1 LNHDA and CDR2 SQIVND (reference sequence). The sample belongs to a study of Ad26.COV2.S vaccination and SARS-CoV-2 variants. Study findings and constraints: An underestimation of total T cell responses may have resulted from the TCR breadth and depth analyses.

The rearrangement uses TRBV19 and TRBJ2-7; TRBD1 aligns across 7 bases. This sequence was found in a person aged 18 to 65 who received the Ad26.COV2.S COVID-19 vaccine or a placebo. Sequenced material: peripheral blood, taken in a trial of Ad26.COV2.S vaccine versus placebo. The CDR3 reads CASSGRDSQYEQYF. The CDR3 coding sequence is TGTGCCAGTAGTGGCCGGGACAGTCAATACGAGCAGTACTTC. Full variable domain (rest looked up from reference TRBV19 and TRBJ2-7): DGGITQSPKYLFRKEGQNVTLSCEQNLNHDAMYWYRQDPGQGLRLIYYSQIVNDFQKGDIAEGYSVSREKKESFPLTVTSAQKNPTAFYLCASSGRDSQYEQYFGPGTRLTVT.